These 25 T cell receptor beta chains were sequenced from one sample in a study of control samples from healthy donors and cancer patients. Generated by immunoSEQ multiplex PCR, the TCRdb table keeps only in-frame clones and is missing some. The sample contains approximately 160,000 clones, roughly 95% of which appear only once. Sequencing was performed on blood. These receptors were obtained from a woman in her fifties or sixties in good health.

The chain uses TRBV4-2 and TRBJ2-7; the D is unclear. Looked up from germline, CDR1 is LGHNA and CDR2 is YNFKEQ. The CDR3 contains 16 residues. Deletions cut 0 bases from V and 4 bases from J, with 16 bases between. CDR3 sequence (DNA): TGTGCCAGCAGCCAAGATAGTTCCCCGTTAAGATACGAGCAGTACTTC. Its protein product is CASSQDSSPLRYEQYF.

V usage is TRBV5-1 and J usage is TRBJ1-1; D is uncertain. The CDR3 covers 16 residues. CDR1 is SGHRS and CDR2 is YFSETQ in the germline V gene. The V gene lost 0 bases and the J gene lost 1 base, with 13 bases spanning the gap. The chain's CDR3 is CASSLALVTPNTEAFF. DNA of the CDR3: TGCGCCAGCAGCTTGGCCCTGGTCACCCCGAACACTGAAGCTTTCTTT.

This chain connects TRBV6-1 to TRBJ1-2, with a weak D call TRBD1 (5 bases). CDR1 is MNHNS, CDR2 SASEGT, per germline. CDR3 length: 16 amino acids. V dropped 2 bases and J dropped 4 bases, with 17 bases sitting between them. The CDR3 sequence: CASSETGGAEGYGYTF. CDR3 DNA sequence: TGTGCCAGCAGTGAAACTGGAGGGGCCGAAGGCTATGGCTACACCTTC.

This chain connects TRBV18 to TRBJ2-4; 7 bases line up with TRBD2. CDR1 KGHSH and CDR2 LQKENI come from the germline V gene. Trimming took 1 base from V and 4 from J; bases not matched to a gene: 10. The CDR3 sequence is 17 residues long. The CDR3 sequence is CASSPRGGQLGKNIQYF. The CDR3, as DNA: TGTGCCAGCTCACCACGGGGGGGTCAGCTCGGAAAAAACATTCAGTACTTC.

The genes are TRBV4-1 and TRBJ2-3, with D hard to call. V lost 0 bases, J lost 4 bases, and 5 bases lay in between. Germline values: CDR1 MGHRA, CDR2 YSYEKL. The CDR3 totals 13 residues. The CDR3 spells CASSQERPDTQYF. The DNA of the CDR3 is TGCGCCAGCAGCCAAGAAAGGCCAGATACGCAGTATTTT.

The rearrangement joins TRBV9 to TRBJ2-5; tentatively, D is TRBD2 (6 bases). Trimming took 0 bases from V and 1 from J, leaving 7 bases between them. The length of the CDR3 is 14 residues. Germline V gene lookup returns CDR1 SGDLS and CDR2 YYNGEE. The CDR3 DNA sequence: TGTGCCAGCAGCGTAGAGGGACTCCAAGAGACCCAGTACTTC. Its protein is CASSVEGLQETQYF.

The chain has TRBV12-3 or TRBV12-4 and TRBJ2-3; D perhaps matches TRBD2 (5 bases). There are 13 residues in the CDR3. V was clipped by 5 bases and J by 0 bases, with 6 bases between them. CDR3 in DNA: TGTGCCAGCAGTCGAGGGAGCACAGATACGCAGTATTTT. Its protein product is CASSRGSTDTQYF.

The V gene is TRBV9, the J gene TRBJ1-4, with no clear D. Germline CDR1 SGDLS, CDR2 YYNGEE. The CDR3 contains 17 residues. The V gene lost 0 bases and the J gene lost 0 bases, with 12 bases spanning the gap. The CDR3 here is CASSVAPGMATNEKLFF. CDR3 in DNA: TGTGCCAGCAGCGTAGCCCCCGGGATGGCAACTAATGAAAAACTGTTTTTT. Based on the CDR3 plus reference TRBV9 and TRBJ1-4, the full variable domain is DSGVTQTPKHLITATGQRVTLRCSPRSGDLSVYWYQQSLDQGLQFLIQYYNGEERAKGNILERFSAQQFPDLHSELNLSSLELGDSALYFCASSVAPGMATNEKLFFGSGTQLSVL.

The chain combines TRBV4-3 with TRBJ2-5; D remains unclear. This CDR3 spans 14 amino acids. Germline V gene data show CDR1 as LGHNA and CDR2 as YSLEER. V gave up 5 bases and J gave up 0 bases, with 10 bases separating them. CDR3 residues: CASSTHAYQETQYF. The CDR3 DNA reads TGCGCCAGCAGCACCCACGCCTACCAAGAGACCCAGTACTTC.

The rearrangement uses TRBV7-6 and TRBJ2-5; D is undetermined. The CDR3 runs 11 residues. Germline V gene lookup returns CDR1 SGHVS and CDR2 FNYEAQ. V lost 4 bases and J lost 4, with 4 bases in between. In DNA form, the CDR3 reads TGTGCCAGCAGCTATTTAGAGACCCAGTACTTC. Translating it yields CASSYLETQYF.

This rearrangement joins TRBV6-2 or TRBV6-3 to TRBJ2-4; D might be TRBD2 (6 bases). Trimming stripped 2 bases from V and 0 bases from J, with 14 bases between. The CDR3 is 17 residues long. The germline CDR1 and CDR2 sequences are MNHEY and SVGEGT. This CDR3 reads CASSYGWRGLAKNIQYF. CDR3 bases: TGTGCCAGCAGTTACGGTTGGCGGGGACTAGCCAAAAACATTCAGTACTTC.

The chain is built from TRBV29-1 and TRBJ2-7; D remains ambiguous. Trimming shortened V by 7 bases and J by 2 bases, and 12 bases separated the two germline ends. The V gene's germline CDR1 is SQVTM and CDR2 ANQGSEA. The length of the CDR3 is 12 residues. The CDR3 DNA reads TGCAGCGCCTACATCGATCCCTACGAGCAGTACTTC. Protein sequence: CSAYIDPYEQYF.

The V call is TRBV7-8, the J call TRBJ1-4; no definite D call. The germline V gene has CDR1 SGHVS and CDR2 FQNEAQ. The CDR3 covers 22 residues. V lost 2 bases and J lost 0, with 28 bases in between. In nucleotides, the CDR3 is TGTGCCAGCAGCTTAAGGACCTTATCCTCCTCCGCCTTCCTCGCAACTAATGAAAAACTGTTTTTT. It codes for CASSLRTLSSSAFLATNEKLFF.

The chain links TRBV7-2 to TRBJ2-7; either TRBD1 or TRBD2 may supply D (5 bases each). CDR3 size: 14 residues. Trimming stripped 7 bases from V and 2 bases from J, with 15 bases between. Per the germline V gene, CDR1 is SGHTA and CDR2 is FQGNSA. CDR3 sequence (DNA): TGTGCCAGCAATATAGACGGGGCTACCTACGAGCAGTACTTC. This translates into CASNIDGATYEQYF.

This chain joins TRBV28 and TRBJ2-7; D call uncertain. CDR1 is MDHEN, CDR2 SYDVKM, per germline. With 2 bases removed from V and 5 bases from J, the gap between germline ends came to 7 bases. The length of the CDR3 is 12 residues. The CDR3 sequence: CASSLKGHEQYF. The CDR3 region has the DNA TGTGCCAGCAGTTTAAAGGGTCACGAGCAGTACTTC.

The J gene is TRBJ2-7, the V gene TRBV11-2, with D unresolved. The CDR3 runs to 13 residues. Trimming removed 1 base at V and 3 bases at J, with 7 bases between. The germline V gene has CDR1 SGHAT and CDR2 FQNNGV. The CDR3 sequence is CASSLVFHYEQYF. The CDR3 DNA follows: TGTGCCAGCAGCTTAGTTTTCCACTACGAGCAGTACTTC.

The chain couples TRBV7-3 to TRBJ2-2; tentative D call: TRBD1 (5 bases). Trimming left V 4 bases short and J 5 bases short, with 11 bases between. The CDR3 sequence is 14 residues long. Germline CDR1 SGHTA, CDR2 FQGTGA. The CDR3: CASSSQGWTGELFF. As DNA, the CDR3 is TGTGCCAGCAGCTCCCAGGGATGGACCGGGGAGCTGTTTTTT.

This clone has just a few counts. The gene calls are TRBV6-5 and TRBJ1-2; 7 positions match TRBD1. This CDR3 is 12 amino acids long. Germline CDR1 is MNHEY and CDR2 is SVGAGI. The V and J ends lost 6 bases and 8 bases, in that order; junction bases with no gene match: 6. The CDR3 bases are TGTGCCAGCAGACGGGACAGTCCCGGCTACACCTTC. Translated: CASRRDSPGYTF.

The DNA for the CDR3 is TGTGCCAGCAGCCCACGACAGGGAGGTGAGCAGTTCTTC. Translation gives CASSPRQGGEQFF. The rearrangement links TRBV5-5 to TRBJ2-1; D is possibly TRBD1 (7 bases). Germline lookup yields CDR1 SGHKS and CDR2 YYEKEE (reference sequence). The CDR3 runs to 13 residues. V was clipped by 4 bases and J by 9 bases, with 14 bases between them.

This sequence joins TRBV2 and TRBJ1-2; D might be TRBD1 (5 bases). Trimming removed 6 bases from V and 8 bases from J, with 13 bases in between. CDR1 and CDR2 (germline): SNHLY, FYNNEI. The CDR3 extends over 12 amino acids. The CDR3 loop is CASSVTGPGYTF. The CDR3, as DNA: TGTGCCAGCAGCGTCACAGGACCCGGCTACACCTTC. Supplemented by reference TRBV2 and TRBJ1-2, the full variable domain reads EPEVTQTPSHQVTQMGQEVILRCVPISNHLYFYWYRQILGQKVEFLVSFYNNEISEKSEIFDDQFSVERPDGSNFTLKIRSTKLEDSAMYFCASSVTGPGYTFGSGTRLTVV.

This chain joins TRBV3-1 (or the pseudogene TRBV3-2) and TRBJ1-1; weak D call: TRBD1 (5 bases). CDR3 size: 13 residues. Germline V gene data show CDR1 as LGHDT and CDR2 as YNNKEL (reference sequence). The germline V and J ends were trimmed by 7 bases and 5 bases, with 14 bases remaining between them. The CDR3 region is CASTRDLGTEAFF. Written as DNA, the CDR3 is TGTGCCAGCACCCGGGACTTGGGGACTGAAGCTTTCTTT.

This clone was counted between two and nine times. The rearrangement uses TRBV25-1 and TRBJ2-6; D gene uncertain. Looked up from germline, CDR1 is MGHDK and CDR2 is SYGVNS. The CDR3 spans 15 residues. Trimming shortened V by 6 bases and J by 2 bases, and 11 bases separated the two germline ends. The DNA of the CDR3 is TGTGCCAGCAGCACCTTAAAGGCTGGGGCCAACGTCCTGACTTTC. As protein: CASSTLKAGANVLTF.

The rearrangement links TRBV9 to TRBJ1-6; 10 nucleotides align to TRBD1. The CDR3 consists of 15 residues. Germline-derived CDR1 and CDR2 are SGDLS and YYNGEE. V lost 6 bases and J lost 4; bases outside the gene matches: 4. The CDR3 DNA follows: TGTGCCAGCATGTGGGGACAGGGGTATAATTCACCCCTCCACTTT. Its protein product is CASMWGQGYNSPLHF.

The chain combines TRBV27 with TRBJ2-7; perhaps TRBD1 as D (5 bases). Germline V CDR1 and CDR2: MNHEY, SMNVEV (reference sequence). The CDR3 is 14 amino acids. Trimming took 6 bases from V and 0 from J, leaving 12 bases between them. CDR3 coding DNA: TGTGCCAGCAGATGGGGCGGTAGCTCCTACGAGCAGTACTTC. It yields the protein CASRWGGSSYEQYF.

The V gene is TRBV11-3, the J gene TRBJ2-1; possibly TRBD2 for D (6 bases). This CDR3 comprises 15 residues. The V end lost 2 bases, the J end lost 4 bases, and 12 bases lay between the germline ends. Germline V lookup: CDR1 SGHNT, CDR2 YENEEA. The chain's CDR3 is CASSLRGSEYNEQFF. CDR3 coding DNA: TGTGCCAGCAGCTTACGGGGGTCTGAATACAATGAGCAGTTCTTC.